This T cell receptor beta chain was captured in a study of regulatory T cells in long-lasting Graves disease. The CDR3 is 15 residues long. The V gene end was trimmed by 5 bases and the J gene end by 7 bases; junction bases not matched to a gene: 6. In germline, CDR1 is SGHNT, CDR2 YENEEA. Regarding time point: newly diagnosed GD, antithyroid drugs for less than 3 months. Extracted RNA from PBMCs served as the source of the TCR library. This clonotype was seen ten or more times. Relying on iRepertoire HTBI primers and Arm-PCR of CDR3 regions, the team built TCR beta libraries. One entry per CDR3 protein results from TCRdb running MiXCR on the multiplex PCR reads. The table lists hundreds of thousands of distinct CDR3 sequences, about 13% of them singletons. The data were also submitted as part of a second study, on T cells in Graves' hyperthyroidism and ophthalmopathy.

V and J are TRBV11-3 and TRBJ2-2; 11 bases map to TRBD1. This clonotype was sampled from a man aged 25-40 years with Graves disease. Sequences were derived from peripheral blood mononuclear cells (PBMCs), sampled at new diagnosis, from a patient treated with antithyroid drugs. CDR3 amino acids: CASSPDRGQNGELFF. The CDR3 bases are TGTGCCAGCAGCCCGGACAGGGGGCAAAACGGGGAGCTGTTTTTT.